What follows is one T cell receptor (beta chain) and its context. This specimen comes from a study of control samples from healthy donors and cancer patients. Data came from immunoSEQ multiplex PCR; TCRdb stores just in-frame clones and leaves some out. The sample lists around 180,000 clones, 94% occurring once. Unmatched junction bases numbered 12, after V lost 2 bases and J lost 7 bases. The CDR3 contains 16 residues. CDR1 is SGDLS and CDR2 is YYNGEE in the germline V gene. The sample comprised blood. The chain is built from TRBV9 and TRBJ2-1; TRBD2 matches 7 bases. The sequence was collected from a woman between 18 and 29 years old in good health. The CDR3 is CASSVRDYQTGNEQFF. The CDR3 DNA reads TGTGCCAGCAGCGTCCGGGACTACCAAACCGGGAATGAGCAGTTCTTC. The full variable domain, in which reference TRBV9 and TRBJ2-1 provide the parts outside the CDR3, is DSGVTQTPKHLITATGQRVTLRCSPRSGDLSVYWYQQSLDQGLQFLIQYYNGEERAKGNILERFSAQQFPDLHSELNLSSLELGDSALYFCASSVRDYQTGNEQFFGPGTRLTVL.